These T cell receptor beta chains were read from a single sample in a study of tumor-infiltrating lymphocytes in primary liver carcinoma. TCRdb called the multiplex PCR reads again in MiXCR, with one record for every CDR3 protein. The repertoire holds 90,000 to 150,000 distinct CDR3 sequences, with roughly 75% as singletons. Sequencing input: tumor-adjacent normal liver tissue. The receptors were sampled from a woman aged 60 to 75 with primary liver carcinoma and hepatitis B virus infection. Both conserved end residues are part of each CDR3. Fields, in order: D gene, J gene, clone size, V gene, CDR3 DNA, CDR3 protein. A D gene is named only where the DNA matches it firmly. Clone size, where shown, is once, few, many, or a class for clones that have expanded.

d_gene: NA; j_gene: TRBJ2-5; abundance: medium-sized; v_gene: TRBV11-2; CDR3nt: TGTGCCAGCAGTTCTACAGGGCTGGAGACCCAGTACTTC; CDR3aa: CASSSTGLETQYF
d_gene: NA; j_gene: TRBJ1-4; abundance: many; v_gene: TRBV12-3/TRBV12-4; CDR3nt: TGTGCCAGCAGTTTTGGGGCAGGGGTTGAAAAACTGTTTTTT; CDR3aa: CASSFGAGVEKLFF
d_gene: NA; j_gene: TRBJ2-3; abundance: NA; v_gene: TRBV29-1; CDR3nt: TGCAGCGTTGTGGTCCCCTCATATCAGGCCCAGTATTTT; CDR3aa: CSVVVPSYQAQYF
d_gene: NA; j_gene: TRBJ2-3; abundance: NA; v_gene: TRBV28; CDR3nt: TGTGCCAGCAGTGGCCAGGGTCTCGCGCAGTATTTT; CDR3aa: CASSGQGLAQYF
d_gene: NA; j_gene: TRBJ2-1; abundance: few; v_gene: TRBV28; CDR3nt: TGTGCCAGCAGTTTACCCCTGACCCGAAGCTCCTACAATGAGCAGTTCTTC; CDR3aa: CASSLPLTRSSYNEQFF
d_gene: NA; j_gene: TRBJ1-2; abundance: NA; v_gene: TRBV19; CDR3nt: TGTGTCAGTAGCATGTCGGGGCGAAATGGCTACACCTTC; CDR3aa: CVSSMSGRNGYTF
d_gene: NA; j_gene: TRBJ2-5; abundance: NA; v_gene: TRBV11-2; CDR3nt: TGTGCCAACGGCACACAACGCGGGACCCAGTACTTC; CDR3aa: CANGTQRGTQYF
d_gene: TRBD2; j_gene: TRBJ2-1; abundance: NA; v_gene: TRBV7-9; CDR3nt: TGTGCCAACGGCCCAGGGCCTAGCGGTATAGACAATGAGCAGTTCTTC; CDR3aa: CANGPGPSGIDNEQFF
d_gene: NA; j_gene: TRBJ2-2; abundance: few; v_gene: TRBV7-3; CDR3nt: TGTGCCAGCAGCTTACATCCCGGGATTAGCGACACCGGGGAGCTGTTTTTT; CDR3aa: CASSLHPGISDTGELFF
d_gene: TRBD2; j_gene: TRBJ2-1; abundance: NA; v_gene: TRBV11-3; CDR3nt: TGTGTTAGCAGCTTAGGAACTAGCGGGAAGCTTGAGCAGTCCTTC; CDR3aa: CVSSLGTSGKLEQSF
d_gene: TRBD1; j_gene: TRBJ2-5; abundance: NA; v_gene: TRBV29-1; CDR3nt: TGCAGCGTTGGCGGGACAGGGACTTTGGAGACCCAGTACTTC; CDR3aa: CSVGGTGTLETQYF
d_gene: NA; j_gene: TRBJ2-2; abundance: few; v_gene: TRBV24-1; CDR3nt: TGTGCCACCAGTGCCGCCGACTACCGATGGACCGGGGAGCTGTTTTTT; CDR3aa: CATSAADYRWTGELFF
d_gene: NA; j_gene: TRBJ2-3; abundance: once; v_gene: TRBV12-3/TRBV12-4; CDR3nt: TGTGCCAGCAGTTTCTCCGGAGGCACAGATACTCCTTATTTT; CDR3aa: CASSFSGGTDTPYF
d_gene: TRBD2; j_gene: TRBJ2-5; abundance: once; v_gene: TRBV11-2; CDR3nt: TGTGCCAGCAGCTACTCACGTGGTAGCGGGAGAGAGGCCCAGTACTTT; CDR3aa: CASSYSRGSGREAQYF
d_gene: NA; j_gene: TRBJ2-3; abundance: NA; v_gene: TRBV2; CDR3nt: TGTGCCAGCAGTGGACAGGTATTCACAGATACGCGGTATTTT; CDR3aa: CASSGQVFTDTRYF
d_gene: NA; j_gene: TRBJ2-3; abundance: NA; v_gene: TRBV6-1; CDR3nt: TGTGCCAACAGTGAGAGGACAGGCGGGAGTGGCACAGATACGCAGTATTTT; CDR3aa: CANSERTGGSGTDTQYF
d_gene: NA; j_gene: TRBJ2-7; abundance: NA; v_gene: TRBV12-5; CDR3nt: TGTGCTAGTGTTCCGGACACGGGCGCCTACGAGCCGTACTTC; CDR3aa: CASVPDTGAYEPYF
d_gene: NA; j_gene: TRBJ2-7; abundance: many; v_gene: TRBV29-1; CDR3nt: TGCAGCGTTGTGGTACAGGCGGGCGGCGAGCAGTACTTC; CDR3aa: CSVVVQAGGEQYF
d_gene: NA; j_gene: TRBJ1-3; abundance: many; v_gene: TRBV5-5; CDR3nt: TGTGCCAGCAGCTTTGCTTTCTCTGGAAACACCATATATTTT; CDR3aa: CASSFAFSGNTIYF
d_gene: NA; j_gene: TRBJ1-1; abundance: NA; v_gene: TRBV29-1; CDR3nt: TGCAGCACCAGAGGGGTTTTGAACACTGAAGCTTTCTTT; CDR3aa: CSTRGVLNTEAFF
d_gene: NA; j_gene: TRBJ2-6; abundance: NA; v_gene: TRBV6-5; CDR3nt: TGTGCCAGCAGCAATTGGGACCCTGGGGCCAACGTCCTGACTTTC; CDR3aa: CASSNWDPGANVLTF
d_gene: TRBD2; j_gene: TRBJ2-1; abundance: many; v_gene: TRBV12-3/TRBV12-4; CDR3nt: TGTGCCAGCAGGGCAGCGGGAGGGGCCTACAATGAGCAGTTCTTC; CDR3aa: CASRAAGGAYNEQFF
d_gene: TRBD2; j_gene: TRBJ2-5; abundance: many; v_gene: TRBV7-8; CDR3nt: TGTGCCAGCAGCCACTCAGGGCTAGCGGGAGTCCCGACCCAGTACTTC; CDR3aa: CASSHSGLAGVPTQYF
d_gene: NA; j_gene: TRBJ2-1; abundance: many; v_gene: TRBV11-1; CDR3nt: TGTGCCAGCAGCAGAACAGGGACACCTTACAATGAGCAGTTCTTC; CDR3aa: CASSRTGTPYNEQFF
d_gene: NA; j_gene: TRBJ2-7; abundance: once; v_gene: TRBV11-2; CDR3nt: TGTGCCAGCAGCTACCAGACGGAGGCCTACGAGCGGTACTTC; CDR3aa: CASSYQTEAYERYF
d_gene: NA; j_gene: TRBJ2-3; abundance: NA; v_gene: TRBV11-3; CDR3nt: TGTGCCAGCAGGCTCTTAACGGAAGGCATAGATACGCAGTATTTT; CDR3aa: CASRLLTEGIDTQYF
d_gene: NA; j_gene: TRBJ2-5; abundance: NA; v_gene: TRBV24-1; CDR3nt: TGTGCCACCAGTGATAACAGGGTCTTGTACCAAGAGACCCAGTACTTC; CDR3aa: CATSDNRVLYQETQYF
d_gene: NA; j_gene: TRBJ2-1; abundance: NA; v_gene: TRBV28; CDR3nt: TGTGCCAGCAGTTTAATGGATGAGCAGTCCTTC; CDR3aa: CASSLMDEQSF
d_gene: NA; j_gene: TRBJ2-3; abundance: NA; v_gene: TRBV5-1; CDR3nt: TGCGCCAGCAGCCTAGATGTCGCGGCGCGGTACTTT; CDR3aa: CASSLDVAARYF
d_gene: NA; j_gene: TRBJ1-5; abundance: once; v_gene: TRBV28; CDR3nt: TGTGCCAGCAGCCGGGGGGGGTTAAATCAGCCCCAGCATTTT; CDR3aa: CASSRGGLNQPQHF
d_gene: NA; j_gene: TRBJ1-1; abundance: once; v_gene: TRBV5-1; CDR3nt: TGTGTCAGCAGCTCGAGGGGCCAGGGCCAGAACACTGAAGCTTTCTTT; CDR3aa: CVSSSRGQGQNTEAFF
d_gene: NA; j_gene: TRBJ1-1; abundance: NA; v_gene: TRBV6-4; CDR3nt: TGTGCCAGCAGTGGACAGATGAACACTGAAGCTTTCTTC; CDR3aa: CASSGQMNTEAFF
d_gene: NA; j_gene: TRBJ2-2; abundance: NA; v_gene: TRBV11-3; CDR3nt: TGTACCAGCAGCGCTGGGCAGTGGTCGACCGGGGAGCTGTTTTTT; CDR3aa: CTSSAGQWSTGELFF
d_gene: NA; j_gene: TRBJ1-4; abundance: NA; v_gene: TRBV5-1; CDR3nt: TGCGCCAGCAGCCTCAGGGGAATCCGGACCGAAATACTGTTTTTT; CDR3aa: CASSLRGIRTEILFF
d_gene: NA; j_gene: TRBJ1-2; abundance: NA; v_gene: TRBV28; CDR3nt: TGTGCCAGCAGGCCAGGGCCCTGTGGCTACACCTTC; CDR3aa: CASRPGPCGYTF
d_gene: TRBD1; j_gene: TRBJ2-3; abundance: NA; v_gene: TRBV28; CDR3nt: TGTGCCAGTAGTTTACGGGACAGGGTCCTCACACGGGTAGATACGCAGTATTTT; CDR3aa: CASSLRDRVLTRVDTQYF
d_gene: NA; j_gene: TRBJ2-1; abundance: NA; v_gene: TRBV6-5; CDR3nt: TGTGCCAGCAGGCACTGTGGAGGGAGGGGGAACACCCCCTACAATGAGCAATTCTTC; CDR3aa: CASRHCGGRGNTPYNEQFF
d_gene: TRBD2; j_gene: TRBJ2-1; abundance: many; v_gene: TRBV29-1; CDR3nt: TGCACTGGCATGACTAGCGGAGTCAATGAGCAGTTCTTC; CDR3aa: CTGMTSGVNEQFF
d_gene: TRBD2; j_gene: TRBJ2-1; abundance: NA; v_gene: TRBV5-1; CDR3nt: TGCGCCAGCAGGTCGGCTAGCGGAGTACCCGTACGCTCCTACAATGAGCTGTTCTTC; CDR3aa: CASRSASGVPVRSYNELFF
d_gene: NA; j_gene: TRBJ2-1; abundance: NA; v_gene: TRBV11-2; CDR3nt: TGTGCCGGCCGCTTAGATCTGACGGGTGGGGGCGATGAGCATTTCTTC; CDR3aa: CAGRLDLTGGGDEHFF
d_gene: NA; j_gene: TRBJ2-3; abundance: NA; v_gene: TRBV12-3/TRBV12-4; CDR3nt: TGTGCCAGCAGTTTAGCGCCTCGGGCTATTCACACAGATACGCAATATTTT; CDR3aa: CASSLAPRAIHTDTQYF
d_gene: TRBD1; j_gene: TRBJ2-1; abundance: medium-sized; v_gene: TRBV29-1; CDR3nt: TGCAGCGTTGAGGGGGACAGGAACAATGAGCAGTTCTTC; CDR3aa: CSVEGDRNNEQFF
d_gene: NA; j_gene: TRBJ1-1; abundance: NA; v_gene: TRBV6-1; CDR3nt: TGTGCCAGCAGTGCTAGGGACCCAAACACTGAAGCTTTCTTT; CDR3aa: CASSARDPNTEAFF
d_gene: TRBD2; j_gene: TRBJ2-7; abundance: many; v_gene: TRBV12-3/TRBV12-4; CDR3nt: TGTGCCAGCAGTTTCGGGACTAGCTCCTACGAGCAGTACTTC; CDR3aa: CASSFGTSSYEQYF
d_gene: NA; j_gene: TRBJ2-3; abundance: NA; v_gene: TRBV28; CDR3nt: TGTGCTAGTAGTGTTGTGGATTACACAGATACGCAGTATTTT; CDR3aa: CASSVVDYTDTQYF
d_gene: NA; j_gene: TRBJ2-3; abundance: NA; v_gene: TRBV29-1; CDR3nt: TGTAGCGTTGAAATCGGGGGGCGAAGCACAGATACGCAGTATTTT; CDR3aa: CSVEIGGRSTDTQYF
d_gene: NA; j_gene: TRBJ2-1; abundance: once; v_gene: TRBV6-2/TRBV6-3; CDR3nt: TGTGCCAGCAGCCTCCCGACGGCGGAATACAATGAGCAGATCTTC; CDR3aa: CASSLPTAEYNEQIF
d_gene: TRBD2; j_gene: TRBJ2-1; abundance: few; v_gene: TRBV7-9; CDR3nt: TGTGCCAGCAGCTTAGCCGTGACTAGCGACAATGAGCAGTTCTTC; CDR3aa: CASSLAVTSDNEQFF